The 18 T cell receptor beta chains reported below all come from one sample, sequenced in a study of control samples from healthy donors and cancer patients. TCRdb's table, derived via immunoSEQ multiplex PCR, lists solely in-frame clones and lacks some. The repertoire includes over 100,000 clones, approximately 92% of them detected once, and around 2.3% sits in the top ten. The sample consisted of blood. The receptor source for this set is a man in his forties in good health.

V and J are TRBV9 and TRBJ2-7, with 8 bases identical to TRBD1. Germline loops: CDR1 SGDLS, CDR2 YYNGEE. V shed 3 bases and J 2 bases; nucleotides not matched to a gene: 13. CDR3 length: 17 residues. The CDR3 region has the DNA TGTGCCAGCAGCGCCGGGACAGGTTTTCCTCAGGCCTACGAGCAGTACTTC. This codes for CASSAGTGFPQAYEQYF. The whole variable domain, remainder taken from reference TRBV9 and TRBJ2-7, is DSGVTQTPKHLITATGQRVTLRCSPRSGDLSVYWYQQSLDQGLQFLIQYYNGEERAKGNILERFSAQQFPDLHSELNLSSLELGDSALYFCASSAGTGFPQAYEQYFGPGTRLTVT.

This chain connects TRBV5-6 to TRBJ2-5, with D tentatively TRBD2 (8 bases). V was cut by 1 base and J by 4 bases, with 17 bases left in between. There are 16 residues in the CDR3. The germline V gene has CDR1 SGHDT and CDR2 YYEEEE. As DNA, the CDR3 is TGTGCCAGCAGCTTGATCGGGAGGGGGCTGGGAGAGACCCAGTACTTC. This codes for CASSLIGRGLGETQYF.

This clone showed up just once. The gene calls are TRBV7-6 and TRBJ1-6, with D possibly being TRBD1 (6 bases). With 5 bases removed from V and 6 bases from J, the gap between germline ends came to 14 bases. The germline CDR1 and CDR2 sequences are SGHVS and FNYEAQ. The CDR3 consists of 15 residues. CDR3 DNA sequence: TGTGCCAGCAGCCCGAGGGGGGCTCTTAATTCACCCCTCCACTTT. Protein sequence: CASSPRGALNSPLHF.

This clone was detected once. The CDR3 DNA follows: TGTGCTAGGGGCCCCGGGGGGGCCAACGTCCTGACTTTC. Amino acid sequence: CARGPGGANVLTF. The chain couples TRBV12-5 to TRBJ2-6; no firm D call. V lost 9 bases and J 4 bases, leaving 10 bases between the germline ends. Germline values: CDR1 LGHNT, CDR2 FRNRAP. There are 13 residues in the CDR3.

The V call is TRBV28, the J call TRBJ2-7; D unclear. Trimming removed 2 bases at V and 4 bases at J, with 3 bases between. Germline V lookup: CDR1 MDHEN, CDR2 SYDVKM. The CDR3 runs 11 residues. The DNA for the CDR3 is TGTGCCAGCAGTTTAAGGTACGAGCAGTACTTC. Its translation is CASSLRYEQYF.

The gene calls are TRBV7-6 and TRBJ2-3; 10 nucleotides agree with TRBD2. Per the germline V gene, CDR1 is SGHVS and CDR2 is FNYEAQ. The CDR3 loop spans 15 amino acids. With V trimmed by 5 bases and J by 3 bases, 5 bases remained unmatched. For the CDR3, the DNA is TGTGCCAGCAGCCTTCCGGGACTAGCGACAGATACGCAGTATTTT. Its translation is CASSLPGLATDTQYF.

The chain links TRBV5-6 to TRBJ2-3, with TRBD2 matching over 7 bases. Trimming removed 5 bases from V and 4 bases from J; junction bases left unmatched: 10. CDR1 and CDR2 (germline): SGHDT, YYEEEE. The CDR3 is made up of 15 amino acids. The CDR3 loop is CASRLGFLAADTQYF. Here the CDR3 DNA reads TGTGCCAGCAGACTGGGATTCCTAGCGGCAGATACGCAGTATTTT.

This chain links TRBV5-5 with TRBJ2-2; weak D call: TRBD2 (6 bases). This CDR3 has 16 amino acids. The ends were cut back, 5 bases at V and 5 bases at J, with 19 bases in the middle. Germline loops: CDR1 SGHKS, CDR2 YYEKEE (reference sequence). The CDR3 here is CASRWGRQGGTGELFF. CDR3 nucleotides: TGTGCCAGCAGGTGGGGACGGCAGGGAGGAACCGGGGAGCTGTTTTTT. The full variable domain, in which reference TRBV5-5 and TRBJ2-2 provide the parts outside the CDR3, is DAGVTQSPTHLIKTRGQQVTLRCSPISGHKSVSWYQQVLGQGPQFIFQYYEKEERGRGNFPDRFSARQFPNYSSELNVNALLLGDSALYLCASRWGRQGGTGELFFGEGSRLTVL.

This clone occurred once. The CDR3 DNA reads TGTGCCAGCAGCACCGGCGGGGGGGCCTTTGATACGCAGTATTTT. Residues: CASSTGGGAFDTQYF. The gene calls are TRBV11-2 and TRBJ2-3, with 9 positions matching TRBD2. Germline assignment: CDR1 SGHAT and CDR2 FQNNGV. The V gene end was trimmed by 5 bases and the J gene end by 6 bases; junction bases not matched to a gene: 9. The CDR3 is made up of 15 amino acids.

The genes are TRBV5-4 and TRBJ1-4; 9 bases fit TRBD1. There are 14 residues in the CDR3. CDR1 is SGHNT, CDR2 YYREEE, per germline (reference sequence). With V trimmed by 4 bases and J by 8 bases, 6 bases remained unmatched. DNA of the CDR3: TGTGCCAGCAGCCAGGGACAGGGCCGGGAAAAACTGTTTTTT. Its protein product is CASSQGQGREKLFF.

The chain links TRBV6-1 to TRBJ1-3; perhaps TRBD1 as D (5 bases). The CDR3 is 18 residues long. Per the germline V gene, CDR1 is MNHNS and CDR2 is SASEGT. V dropped 2 bases and J dropped 3 bases, with 20 bases sitting between them. CDR3 nucleotide sequence: TGTGCCAGCAGTGAAAGGCCGACAGAAGACCAAATTGGAAACACCATATATTTT. It is translated as CASSERPTEDQIGNTIYF.

The gene calls are TRBV6-5 and TRBJ2-7, with D tentatively TRBD1 or TRBD2 (5 bases each). The CDR3 runs 13 residues. Trimming stripped 9 bases from V and 3 bases from J, with 15 bases between. Germline CDR1 and CDR2: MNHEY and SVGAGI. DNA for the CDR3: TGTGCCAGTGGGACGGCACCCTTCTACGAGCAGTACTTC. Translation gives CASGTAPFYEQYF.

This clone has just one count. The chain has TRBV10-2 and TRBJ1-5; 8 positions match TRBD1. J lost 6 bases, V lost 3 bases, and 10 bases had no gene match. The germline V gene encodes CDR1 WSHSY and CDR2 SAAADI. This CDR3 is 16 amino acids long. As DNA, the CDR3 is TGCGCCAGCAGTGACATGGGCCCAGGGGGCGTTCAGCCCCAGCATTTT. Protein sequence: CASSDMGPGGVQPQHF.

This rearrangement joins TRBV18 to TRBJ1-6; 10 nucleotides align to TRBD1. The germline V gene encodes CDR1 KGHSH and CDR2 LQKENI. The J segment lost 7 bases and the V segment lost 2 bases, leaving 5 bases of the junction unmatched. CDR3 length: 16 residues. The CDR3 loop reads CASSPTGTGENSPLHF. CDR3 DNA sequence: TGTGCCAGCTCACCAACCGGGACAGGGGAAAATTCACCCCTCCACTTT. The full variable domain, with the rest looked up from reference TRBV18 and TRBJ1-6, is NAGVMQNPRHLVRRRGQEARLRCSPMKGHSHVYWYRQLPEEGLKFMVYLQKENIIDESGMPKERFSAEFPKEGPSILRIQQVVRGDSAAYFCASSPTGTGENSPLHFGNGTRLTVT.

The V call is TRBV2, the J call TRBJ1-6; D not resolved. The ends were cut back, 2 bases at V and 0 bases at J, with 5 bases in the middle. Germline assignment: CDR1 SNHLY and CDR2 FYNNEI. CDR3 length equals 15 residues. The DNA of the CDR3 is TGTGCCAGCAGTGAATCGGGCTCCTATAATTCACCCCTCCACTTT. This sequence encodes CASSESGSYNSPLHF.

The CDR3 reads CASSIGTSGGARTGELFF. For the CDR3, the DNA is TGTGCCAGCAGTATAGGGACTAGCGGGGGGGCTCGAACCGGGGAGCTGTTTTTT. The genes are TRBV28 and TRBJ2-2; 16 bases are a match to TRBD2. The V gene's germline CDR1 is MDHEN and CDR2 SYDVKM. CDR3 length: 18 residues. The V and J ends lost 5 bases and 5 bases, in that order; junction bases with no gene match: 8.

The chain is built from TRBV7-4 and TRBJ1-4; maybe TRBD1 (6 bases). V was pared by 5 bases and J by 8 bases, with 24 bases between. The CDR3 has 17 residues. Germline CDR1 SGHVT, CDR2 SQSDAQ. In DNA form, the CDR3 reads TGTGCCAGCAGCCCCCCCGGGCCCCCGGGACAACGAGAAAAACTGTTTTTT. Translation: CASSPPGPPGQREKLFF.

The chain uses TRBV7-9 and TRBJ1-5; 8 nucleotides align to TRBD1. There are 18 residues in the CDR3. Germline values: CDR1 SEHNR, CDR2 FQNEAQ (reference sequence). V shed 3 bases and J 0 bases; nucleotides not matched to a gene: 10. The CDR3 DNA reads TGTGCCAGCAGCTTGGGACAGGCTTACGATTATAGCAATCAGCCCCAGCATTTT. Translation gives CASSLGQAYDYSNQPQHF.